These 19 T cell receptor beta chains were sequenced from one sample in a study of OX40 agonist ivuxolimab in advanced cancers. Profiling relied on immunoSEQ multiplex PCR, and the TCRdb table lists in-frame clones only, not all of them. Among 55,000 to 70,000 clones listed, about 85% were seen once. The specimen comprised CD4+ or CD8+ T cells sorted from blood, sampled in a trial of the OX40 agonist ivuxolimab. These receptors were taken from an adult with an advanced solid tumor such as melanoma, head and neck, liver or kidney cancer.

The chain recombines TRBV7-9 with TRBJ2-5; D gene ambiguous. The germline V gene has CDR1 SEHNR and CDR2 FQNEAQ (reference sequence). CDR3 length: 14 amino acids. Deletions cut 5 bases from V and 7 bases from J, with 17 bases between. The chain's CDR3 is CASSLSLSSGTQYF. The CDR3 DNA follows: TGTGCCAGCAGCCTCTCTTTGAGCTCGGGGACCCAGTACTTC. Full variable domain (outside the CDR3, taken from reference TRBV7-9 and TRBJ2-5): DTGVSQNPRHKITKRGQNVTFRCDPISEHNRLYWYRQTLGQGPEFLTYFQNEAQLEKSRLLSDRFSAERPKGSFSTLEIQRTEQGDSAMYLCASSLSLSSGTQYFGPGTRLLVL.

The chain combines TRBV28 with TRBJ2-1, with 13 positions matching TRBD2. The CDR3 sequence is 19 residues long. Germline CDR1 MDHEN, CDR2 SYDVKM. J was trimmed by 0 bases and V by 5 bases; bases with no gene match: 10. CDR3 amino acids: CASSPRLAGGNPSYNEQFF. The DNA for the CDR3 is TGTGCCAGCAGTCCGAGACTAGCGGGAGGCAACCCCTCCTACAATGAGCAGTTCTTC.

The gene calls are TRBV28 and TRBJ2-7; maybe TRBD2 (5 bases). Per germline, CDR1 MDHEN and CDR2 SYDVKM. The CDR3 has 14 amino acids. Trimming removed 6 bases at V and 2 bases at J, with 14 bases between. Here the CDR3 DNA reads TGTGCCAGCAGGAACACCGGGGTCCCCTACGAGCAGTACTTC. The encoded protein is CASRNTGVPYEQYF.

The chain has TRBV30 and TRBJ2-7; 9 bases align to TRBD1. V dropped 0 bases and J dropped 6; count of bases not matched to a gene: 9. Germline CDR1 GTSNPN, CDR2 SVGIG (reference sequence). The length of the CDR3 is 15 residues. CDR3 nucleotide sequence: TGTGCCTGGAGTGTACCGGGACAGGGTGTACTCGAGCAGTACTTC. Amino acids: CAWSVPGQGVLEQYF.

The chain couples TRBV28 to TRBJ2-2; D is uncertain. This CDR3 contains 11 residues. Trimming removed 3 bases from V and 7 bases from J, with 3 bases in between. The germline gives CDR1 MDHEN, CDR2 SYDVKM. Here the CDR3 reads CASSFFGELFF. The CDR3 DNA sequence: TGTGCCAGCAGTTTCTTCGGGGAGCTGTTTTTT.

The chain recombines TRBV10-1 with TRBJ2-2, with D hard to call. CDR1 and CDR2 (germline): WNHNN, SYGVQD (reference sequence). V was trimmed by 2 bases and J by 7 bases, leaving 11 bases between them. This CDR3 spans 14 amino acids. CDR3 bases: TGCGCCAGCAGTGAGCTAGTTGACGACGGGGAGCTGTTTTTT. As protein: CASSELVDDGELFF.

V is TRBV6-5 and J is TRBJ2-2; D might be TRBD2 (5 bases). V lost 0 bases and J 6 bases, leaving 8 bases between the germline ends. The CDR3 length is 14 residues. Per germline, CDR1 MNHEY and CDR2 SVGAGI. The CDR3 DNA is TGTGCCAGCAGTTACTCTGAAGCGGCCGGGGAGCTGTTTTTT. Amino acid sequence: CASSYSEAAGELFF.

This chain joins TRBV6-5 and TRBJ2-7; no clear D gene. CDR3 length equals 15 residues. V dropped 7 bases and J dropped 2 bases, with 18 bases sitting between them. Germline V gives CDR1 MNHEY, CDR2 SVGAGI. CDR3 sequence: CASTSRVGGPYEQYF. CDR3 coding DNA: TGTGCCAGCACCTCCCGCGTGGGTGGGCCCTACGAGCAGTACTTC.

The V gene is TRBV27, the J gene TRBJ2-7; D possibly corresponds to TRBD1 (6 bases). The CDR3 is 14 residues long. The V gene's germline CDR1 is MNHEY and CDR2 SMNVEV (reference sequence). With 5 bases removed from V and 7 bases from J, the gap between germline ends came to 18 bases. The CDR3 nucleotides are TGTGCCAGCAGTCCCGGGACACCTAGACAGGAGCAGTACTTC. It translates to CASSPGTPRQEQYF.

This chain uses TRBV11-2 with TRBJ1-6; no firm D call. CDR1 is SGHAT and CDR2 is FQNNGV in the germline V gene. This CDR3 comprises 14 residues. Trimming cost V 6 bases and J 8 bases, with 14 bases left between them. The CDR3 nucleotides are TGTGCCAGCAGGTTGTTAGGGATTGATTCACCCCTCCACTTT. Residues: CASRLLGIDSPLHF. The whole variable domain, filled in from reference TRBV11-2 and TRBJ1-6, reads EAGVAQSPRYKIIEKRQSVAFWCNPISGHATLYWYQQILGQGPKLLIQFQNNGVVDDSQLPKDRFSAERLKGVDSTLKIQPAKLEDSAVYLCASRLLGIDSPLHFGNGTRLTVT.

The CDR3 sequence is CATRVTAGNTGELFF. In nucleotides, the CDR3 is TGTGCCACCAGGGTAACAGCCGGAAACACCGGGGAGCTGTTTTTT. The chain couples TRBV4-2 to TRBJ2-2; D is perhaps TRBD1 (5 bases). The CDR3 length is 15 residues. CDR1 and CDR2 (germline): LGHNA, YNFKEQ. The V end lost 10 bases, the J end lost 2 bases, and 17 bases lay between the germline ends.

The rearrangement links TRBV28 to TRBJ2-4; D is perhaps TRBD1 (6 bases). With 7 bases removed from V and 15 bases from J, the gap between germline ends came to 25 bases. Germline CDR1 is MDHEN and CDR2 is SYDVKM. The CDR3 runs 14 residues. CDR3 nucleotide sequence: TGTGCCAGCAAGGGTGCCGGGCAGGGGTATTTCAGGTACTTC. Translating it yields CASKGAGQGYFRYF.

Notes on this clone: A read error may produce the germline difference seen at one junction end. The chain carries TRBV18 and TRBJ2-1; D is undetermined. This CDR3 is 15 amino acids long. The germline CDR1 and CDR2 sequences are KGHSH and LQKENI. For the CDR3, the DNA is TGTGCCAGCTCACCCCCTTCCCGGTCTTACAGTGAGCAGTTCTTC. It codes for CASSPPSRSYSEQFF.

The rearrangement joins TRBV7-8 to TRBJ1-1; TRBD1 matches at 8 bases. With 4 bases clipped from V and 1 base from J, the junction kept 5 bases outside the gene matches. The CDR3 has 15 residues. Germline lookup yields CDR1 SGHVS and CDR2 FQNEAQ. The CDR3 is CASSSTGGRNTEAFF. In DNA, the CDR3 is TGTGCCAGCAGCTCTACAGGGGGGAGGAACACTGAAGCTTTCTTT.

The chain recombines TRBV7-9 with TRBJ1-4; D is possibly TRBD1 (6 bases). Trimming cost V 7 bases and J 1 base, with 10 bases left between them. The CDR3 totals 14 residues. Germline V gives CDR1 SEHNR, CDR2 FQNEAQ (reference sequence). DNA for the CDR3: TGTGCCAGCATCATAGGGGGAACTAATGAAAAACTGTTTTTT. Protein: CASIIGGTNEKLFF.

The CDR3 DNA is TGCGCCAGCAGCCCTGACAGGGGATCCCCCTCCTACGAGCAGTACTTC. Amino acids: CASSPDRGSPSYEQYF. This chain links TRBV4-3 with TRBJ2-7, with 8 nucleotides matching TRBD1. Trimming removed 4 bases from V and 0 bases from J; junction bases left unmatched: 8. The CDR3 has 16 residues. Germline CDR1 and CDR2: LGHNA and YSLEER.

CDR3 amino acids: CASSLGRDTGGYTF. As DNA, the CDR3 is TGTGCCAGCAGCTTGGGACGGGACACCGGTGGCTACACCTTC. This chain joins TRBV5-6 and TRBJ1-2; perhaps TRBD1 as D (6 bases). This CDR3 region has 14 residues. V was cut by 0 bases and J by 7 bases, with 13 bases left in between. Germline CDR1 SGHDT, CDR2 YYEEEE.

The V gene is TRBV5-5, the J gene TRBJ2-7, with no clear D. The V and J ends lost 4 bases and 6 bases respectively, with 11 bases between them. Per germline, CDR1 SGHKS and CDR2 YYEKEE (reference sequence). The CDR3 runs to 12 residues. CDR3 residues: CASSVGFSEQYF. The CDR3 nucleotides read TGTGCCAGCAGCGTCGGTTTTTCCGAGCAGTACTTC.

This clone was seen a few times. CDR3 nucleotides: TGTGCCAGCAGCTTATATTCGGAGTTCCGAGAGACCCAGTACTTC. Encoded protein: CASSLYSEFRETQYF. The V gene is TRBV11-2, the J gene TRBJ2-5; D unclear. The CDR3 runs to 15 residues. Germline loops: CDR1 SGHAT, CDR2 FQNNGV. The V end was cut by 2 bases, the J end by 4 bases, with 14 bases between.